A single T cell receptor (beta chain) is shown here with its context. This entry belongs to a study of blood T cell repertoires in COVID-19. Study information: COVID-19 samples collected from the United States, Italy and Spain covered acute and convalescent phases.

Per the original methods: Reference gene primer amplification in the assay estimated nucleated cell counts. Sequencing was performed with immunoSEQ multiplex PCR; in TCRdb, only in-frame clones are kept and a portion is missing. V and J calls and clone size follow that table, whereas D and trimming were derived from the DNA. The profile covers under 150,000 clones, with roughly three quarters appearing a single time and roughly 4.3% taken by the ten largest. V lost 5 bases to trimming and J lost 4 bases; unmatched junction nucleotides: 7. The CDR3 consists of 14 residues. CDR1 is LNHDA and CDR2 is SQIVND in the germline V gene (reference sequence).

This clonotype was obtained from a woman over 75 with acute or convalescent COVID-19. The rearrangement links TRBV19 to TRBJ1-1; 7 bases are a match to TRBD1. Specimen: peripheral blood. The CDR3 loop reads CASSLGGGGTEAFF. As DNA, the CDR3 is TGTGCCAGTAGTTTAGGGGGCGGGGGCACTGAAGCTTTCTTT.